This T cell receptor (beta chain) was retrieved from a study of T cell changes during pregnancy in multiple sclerosis. V dropped 5 bases and J dropped 7; count of bases not matched to a gene: 7. Germline values: CDR1 SEHNR, CDR2 FQNEAQ (reference sequence). There are 15 residues in the CDR3. Method: immunoSEQ multiplex PCR; TCRdb's copy keeps in-frame clones and lacks some. The data show 70,000 to 95,000 clones, with over 85% seen just once and roughly 2% held by the top ten. V usage is TRBV7-9 and J usage is TRBJ1-6, with 8 nucleotides matching TRBD1. This receptor was identified in a female donor in good health, enrolled as a control in a pregnancy study. The input for sequencing was peripheral blood, taken in the second trimester of pregnancy. CDR3 sequence: CASSGPGQVNSPLHF. Written as DNA, the CDR3 is TGTGCCAGCAGCGGTCCGGGACAGGTCAATTCACCCCTCCACTTT.